This T cell receptor (beta chain) is from a study of shared clonotypes between healthy human individuals. Points from the study as a whole: Among a few donors, roughly 5% of naive CD4 clonotypes were found in common. Measured sharing among donors was expected to vary with sequencing depth.

In the original processing: Filtering differed because ImmunoSEQ produced junction-only sequences that carried no quality scores. Libraries were prepared by immunoSEQ multiplex PCR; TCRdb keeps only in-frame clonotypes and omits some of them. That table gives V, J and clone size, and the DNA gave D and trimming. Here the sample spans around 2.1 million clones, around 93% being singletons. The CDR3 spans 17 residues. V trimming: 2 bases; J trimming: 6 bases; junction bases outside the gene matches: 10. Germline CDR1 reads SGHVS; CDR2 reads FNYEAQ. As regards this clone: Its specificity is not known.

CD45RO-negative, CCR7-positively selected cells formed the naive CD8 fraction, excluding terminally differentiated effector memory CD45RA+ cells. This chain links TRBV7-6 with TRBJ2-2, with 9 bases identical to TRBD2. Sequences were obtained from naive CD8+ T cells from PBMCs. This TCR derives from a man aged 18 to 29 in good health. Some clones in this sample may be carry-over from other donors' samples. The CDR3 sequence: CASSLMVAGVTAGELFF. DNA of the CDR3: TGTGCCAGCAGCTTAATGGTAGCGGGAGTTACCGCCGGGGAGCTGTTTTTT.